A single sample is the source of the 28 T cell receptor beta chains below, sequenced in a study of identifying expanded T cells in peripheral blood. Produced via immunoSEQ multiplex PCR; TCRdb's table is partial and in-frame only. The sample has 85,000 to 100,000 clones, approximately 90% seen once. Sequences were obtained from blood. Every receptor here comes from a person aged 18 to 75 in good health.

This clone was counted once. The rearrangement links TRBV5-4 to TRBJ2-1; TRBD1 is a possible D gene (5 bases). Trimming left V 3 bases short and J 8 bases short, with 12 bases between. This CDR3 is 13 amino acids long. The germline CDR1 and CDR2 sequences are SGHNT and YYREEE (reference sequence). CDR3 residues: CASSSRVLDEQFF. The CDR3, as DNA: TGTGCCAGCAGCTCCAGGGTTTTGGATGAGCAGTTCTTC. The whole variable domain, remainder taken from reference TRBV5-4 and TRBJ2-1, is ETGVTQSPTHLIKTRGQQVTLRCSSQSGHNTVSWYQQALGQGPQFIFQYYREEENGRGNFPPRFSGLQFPNYSSELNVNALELDDSALYLCASSSRVLDEQFFGPGTRLTVL.

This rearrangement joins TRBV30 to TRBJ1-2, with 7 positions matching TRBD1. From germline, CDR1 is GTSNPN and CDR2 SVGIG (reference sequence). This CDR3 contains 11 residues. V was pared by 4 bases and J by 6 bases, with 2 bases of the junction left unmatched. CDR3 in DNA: TGTGCCTGGACAGGGGGTGATGGCTACACCTTC. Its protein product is CAWTGGDGYTF.

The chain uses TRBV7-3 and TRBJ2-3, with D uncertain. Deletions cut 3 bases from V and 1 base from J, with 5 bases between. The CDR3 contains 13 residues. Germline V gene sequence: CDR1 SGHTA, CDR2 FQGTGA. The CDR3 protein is CASSFTGTDTQYF. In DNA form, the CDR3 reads TGTGCCAGCAGCTTTACAGGCACAGATACGCAGTATTTT.

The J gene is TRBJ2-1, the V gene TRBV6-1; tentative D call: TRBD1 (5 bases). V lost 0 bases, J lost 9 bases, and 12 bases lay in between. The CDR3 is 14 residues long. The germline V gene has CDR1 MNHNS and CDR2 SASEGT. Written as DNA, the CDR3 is TGTGCCAGCAGTGAAGCGACCCAGGGCCCTGAGCAGTTCTTC. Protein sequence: CASSEATQGPEQFF.

CDR3 protein: CASSLGTVSYEQYF. The CDR3 nucleotides read TGCGCCAGCAGCCTGGGGACAGTCTCCTACGAGCAGTACTTC. The rearrangement joins TRBV5-1 to TRBJ2-7, with TRBD1 matching over 7 bases. In germline, CDR1 is SGHRS, CDR2 YFSETQ. The V segment lost 4 bases and the J segment 0 bases; nucleotides outside the gene matches: 4. CDR3 length: 14 amino acids.

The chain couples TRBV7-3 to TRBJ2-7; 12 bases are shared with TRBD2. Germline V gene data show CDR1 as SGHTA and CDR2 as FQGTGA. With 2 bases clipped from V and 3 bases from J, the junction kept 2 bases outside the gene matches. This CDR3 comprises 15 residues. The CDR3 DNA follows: TGTGCCAGCAGCTTAGGACTAGCGGGGAACTACGAGCAGTACTTC. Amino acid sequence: CASSLGLAGNYEQYF. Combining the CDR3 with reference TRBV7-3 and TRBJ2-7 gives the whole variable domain GAGVSQTPSNKVTEKGKYVELRCDPISGHTALYWYRQSLGQGPEFLIYFQGTGAADDSGLPNDRFFAVRPEGSVSTLKIQRTERGDSAVYLCASSLGLAGNYEQYFGPGTRLTVT.

In nucleotides, the CDR3 is TGTGCCAGCAGTTATAATCTGGGGCGGGGGAAAGAAGCTTTCTTT. Amino acids: CASSYNLGRGKEAFF. V is TRBV6-5 and J is TRBJ1-1; D might be TRBD1 (5 bases). V lost 3 bases, J lost 8 bases, and 19 bases lay in between. CDR1 and CDR2 from the germline V gene are MNHEY and SVGAGI. This CDR3 is 15 amino acids long.

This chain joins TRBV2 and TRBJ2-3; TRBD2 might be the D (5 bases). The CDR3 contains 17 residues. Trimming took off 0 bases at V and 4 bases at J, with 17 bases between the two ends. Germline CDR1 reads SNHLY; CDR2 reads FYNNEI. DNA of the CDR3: TGTGCCAGCAGTGAAGCGGCACTAGTCTTCCCCTCAGATACGCAGTATTTT. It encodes CASSEAALVFPSDTQYF.

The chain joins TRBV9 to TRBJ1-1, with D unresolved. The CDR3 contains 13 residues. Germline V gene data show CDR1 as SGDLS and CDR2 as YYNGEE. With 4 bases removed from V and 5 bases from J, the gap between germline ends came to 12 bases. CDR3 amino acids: CASSFRLGTEAFF. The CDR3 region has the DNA TGTGCCAGCAGCTTCAGACTGGGTACTGAAGCTTTCTTT.

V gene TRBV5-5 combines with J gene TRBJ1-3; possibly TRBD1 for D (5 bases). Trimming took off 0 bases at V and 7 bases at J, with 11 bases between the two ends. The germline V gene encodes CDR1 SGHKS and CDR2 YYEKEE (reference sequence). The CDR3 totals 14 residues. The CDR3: CASSLGLRGNTIYF. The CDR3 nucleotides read TGTGCCAGCAGCTTGGGACTGCGGGGGAACACCATATATTTT.

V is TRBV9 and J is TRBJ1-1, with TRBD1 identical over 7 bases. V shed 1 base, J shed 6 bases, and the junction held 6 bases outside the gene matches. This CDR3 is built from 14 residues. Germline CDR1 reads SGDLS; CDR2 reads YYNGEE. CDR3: CASSVRAGQSEAFF. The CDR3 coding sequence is TGTGCCAGCAGCGTAAGGGCGGGACAGTCTGAAGCTTTCTTT.

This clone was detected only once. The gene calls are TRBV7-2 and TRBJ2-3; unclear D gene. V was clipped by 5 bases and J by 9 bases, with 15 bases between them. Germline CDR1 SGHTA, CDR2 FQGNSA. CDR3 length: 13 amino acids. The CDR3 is CASSAGRGSTQYF. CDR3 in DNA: TGTGCCAGCAGCGCCGGGCGTGGGTCCACGCAGTATTTT.

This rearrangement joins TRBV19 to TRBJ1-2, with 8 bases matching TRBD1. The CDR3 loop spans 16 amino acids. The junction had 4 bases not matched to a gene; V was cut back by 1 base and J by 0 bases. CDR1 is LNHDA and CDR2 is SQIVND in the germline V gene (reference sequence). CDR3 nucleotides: TGTGCCAGTAGTATAGGCGGACAGGGCGCTAACTATGGCTACACCTTC. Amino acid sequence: CASSIGGQGANYGYTF.

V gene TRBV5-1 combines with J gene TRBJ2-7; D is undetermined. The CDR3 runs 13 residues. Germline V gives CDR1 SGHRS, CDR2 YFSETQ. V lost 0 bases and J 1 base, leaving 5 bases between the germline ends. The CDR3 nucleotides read TGCGCCAGCAGCTTGGGGGAATCCTACGAGCAGTACTTC. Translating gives CASSLGESYEQYF. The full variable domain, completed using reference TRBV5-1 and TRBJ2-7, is KAGVTQTPRYLIKTRGQQVTLSCSPISGHRSVSWYQQTPGQGLQFLFEYFSETQRNKGNFPGRFSGRQFSNSRSEMNVSTLELGDSALYLCASSLGESYEQYFGPGTRLTVT.

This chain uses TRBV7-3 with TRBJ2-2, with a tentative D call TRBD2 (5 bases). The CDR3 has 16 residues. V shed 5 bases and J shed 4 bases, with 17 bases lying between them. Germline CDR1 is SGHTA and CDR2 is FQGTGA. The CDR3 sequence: CASSPRRGLATGELFF. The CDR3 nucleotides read TGTGCCAGCAGCCCACGGAGAGGGCTGGCCACCGGGGAGCTGTTTTTT.

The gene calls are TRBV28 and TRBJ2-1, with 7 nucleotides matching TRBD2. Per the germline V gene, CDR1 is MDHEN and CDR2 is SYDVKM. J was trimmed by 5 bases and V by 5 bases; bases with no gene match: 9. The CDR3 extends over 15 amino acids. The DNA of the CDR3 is TGTGCCAGCAGTCCCGCGGGAGTTACTAACAATGAGCAGTTCTTC. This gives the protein CASSPAGVTNNEQFF. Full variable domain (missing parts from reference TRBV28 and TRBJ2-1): DVKVTQSSRYLVKRTGEKVFLECVQDMDHENMFWYRQDPGLGLRLIYFSYDVKMKEKGDIPEGYSVSREKKERFSLILESASTNQTSMYLCASSPAGVTNNEQFFGPGTRLTVL.

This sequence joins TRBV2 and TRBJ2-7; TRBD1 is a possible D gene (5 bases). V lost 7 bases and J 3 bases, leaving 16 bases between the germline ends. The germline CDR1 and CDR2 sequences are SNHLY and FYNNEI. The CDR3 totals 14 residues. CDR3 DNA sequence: TGTGCCAGCACCGACCCTGACAGTTACTACGAGCAGTACTTC. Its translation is CASTDPDSYYEQYF. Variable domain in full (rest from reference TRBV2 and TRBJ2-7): EPEVTQTPSHQVTQMGQEVILRCVPISNHLYFYWYRQILGQKVEFLVSFYNNEISEKSEIFDDQFSVERPDGSNFTLKIRSTKLEDSAMYFCASTDPDSYYEQYFGPGTRLTVT.

The CDR3 loop is CASSPRGSWETQYF. The CDR3 region has the DNA TGTGCCAGCAGTCCGCGCGGGTCGTGGGAGACCCAGTACTTC. V is TRBV6-6 and J is TRBJ2-5, with D maybe TRBD2 (5 bases). The CDR3 has 14 amino acids. Germline CDR1 and CDR2: MNHNY and SVGAGI (reference sequence). Trimming stripped 5 bases from V and 5 bases from J, with 15 bases between.

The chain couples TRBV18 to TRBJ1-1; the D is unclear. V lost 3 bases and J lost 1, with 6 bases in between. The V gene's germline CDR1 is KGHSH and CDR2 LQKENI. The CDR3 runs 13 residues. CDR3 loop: CASSPNTNTEAFF. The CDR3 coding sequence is TGTGCCAGCTCACCTAACACGAACACTGAAGCTTTCTTT.

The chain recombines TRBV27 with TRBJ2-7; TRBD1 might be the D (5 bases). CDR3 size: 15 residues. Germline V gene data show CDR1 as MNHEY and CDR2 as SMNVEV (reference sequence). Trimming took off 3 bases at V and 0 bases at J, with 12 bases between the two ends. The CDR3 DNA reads TGTGCCAGCAGTTTCAACAGGTTGGACTCCTACGAGCAGTACTTC. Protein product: CASSFNRLDSYEQYF.

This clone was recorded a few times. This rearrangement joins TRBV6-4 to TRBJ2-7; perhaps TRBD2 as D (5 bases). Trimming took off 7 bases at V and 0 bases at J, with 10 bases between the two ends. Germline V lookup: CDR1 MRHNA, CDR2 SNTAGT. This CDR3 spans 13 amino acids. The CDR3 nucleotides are TGTGCCAGCATCCCGGAGGTCTCCTACGAGCAGTACTTC. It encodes CASIPEVSYEQYF.

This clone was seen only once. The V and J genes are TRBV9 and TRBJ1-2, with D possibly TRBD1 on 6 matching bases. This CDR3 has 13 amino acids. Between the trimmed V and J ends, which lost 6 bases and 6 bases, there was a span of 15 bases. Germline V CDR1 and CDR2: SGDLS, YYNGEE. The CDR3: CASTTNRDDGYTF. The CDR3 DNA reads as TGTGCCAGCACCACGAACAGGGACGATGGCTACACCTTC.

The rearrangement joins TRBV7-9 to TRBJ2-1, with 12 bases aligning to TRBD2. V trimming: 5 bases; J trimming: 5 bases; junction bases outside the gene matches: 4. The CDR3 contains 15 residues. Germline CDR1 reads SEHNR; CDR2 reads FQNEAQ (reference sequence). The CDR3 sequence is CASSVGLAGHNEQFF. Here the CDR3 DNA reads TGTGCCAGCAGCGTGGGACTAGCGGGTCACAATGAGCAGTTCTTC.

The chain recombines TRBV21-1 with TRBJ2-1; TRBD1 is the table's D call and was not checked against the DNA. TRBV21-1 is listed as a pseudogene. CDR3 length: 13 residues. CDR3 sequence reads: CASSTDSLTEQFF. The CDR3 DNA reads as TGTGCCAGCAGCACGGACAGTTTGACTGAGCAGTTCTTC.

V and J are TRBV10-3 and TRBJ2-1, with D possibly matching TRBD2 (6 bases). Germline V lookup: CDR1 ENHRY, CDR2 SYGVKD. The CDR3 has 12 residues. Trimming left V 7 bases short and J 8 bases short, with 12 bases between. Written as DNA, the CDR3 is TGTGCCATCACCGGGAGTTCCGATGAGCAGTTCTTC. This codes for CAITGSSDEQFF.

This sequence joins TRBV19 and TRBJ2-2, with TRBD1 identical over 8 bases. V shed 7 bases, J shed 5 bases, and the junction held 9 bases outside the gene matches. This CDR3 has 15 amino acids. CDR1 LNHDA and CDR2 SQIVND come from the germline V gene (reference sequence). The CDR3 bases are TGTGCCAGTACCCCATCAGGGGGCGGGACCGGGGAGCTGTTTTTT. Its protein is CASTPSGGGTGELFF.

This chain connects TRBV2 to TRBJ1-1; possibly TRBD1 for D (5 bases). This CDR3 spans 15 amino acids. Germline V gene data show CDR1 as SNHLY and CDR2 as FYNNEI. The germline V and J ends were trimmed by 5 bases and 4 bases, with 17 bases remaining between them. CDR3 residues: CASSTRSTGGTEAFF. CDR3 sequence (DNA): TGTGCCAGCAGTACTAGATCGACCGGGGGCACTGAAGCTTTCTTT.

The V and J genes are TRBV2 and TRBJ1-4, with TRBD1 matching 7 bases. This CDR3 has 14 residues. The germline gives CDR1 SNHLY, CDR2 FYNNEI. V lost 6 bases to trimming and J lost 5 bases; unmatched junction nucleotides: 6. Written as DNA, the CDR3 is TGTGCCAGCAGAATACAGGGGATGAATGAAAAACTGTTTTTT. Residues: CASRIQGMNEKLFF.